This T cell receptor beta chain was profiled in a study of blood T cell repertoires in COVID-19. Study overall: Sample material is recorded as cDNA or gDNA derived from T cells, B-cell-depleted T cells, or PBMCs.

This clone is a singleton in its sample. Participants' own reports of clinical history determined their cohort assignment. CDR1 GTSNPN and CDR2 SVGIG come from the germline V gene (reference sequence). The length of the CDR3 is 14 residues. V was clipped by 1 base and J by 4 bases; unmatched bases: 6. This table comes from immunoSEQ multiplex PCR, and its TCRdb copy is limited to in-frame clones, with some not included. The sample lists 210,000 or so clones, over 70% occurring once. This receptor was taken from a young woman who had been exposed to COVID-19. J is TRBJ2-7 and V is TRBV30; TRBD1 aligns across 8 bases. The sequenced sample was PBMCs or T cells enriched from blood (not recorded which). Here the CDR3 reads CAWSGDRTLYEQYF. Here the CDR3 DNA reads TGTGCCTGGAGTGGGGACAGGACCCTATACGAGCAGTACTTC. The full variable domain, in which reference TRBV30 and TRBJ2-7 provide the parts outside the CDR3, is SQTIHQWPATLVQPVGSPLSLECTVEGTSNPNLYWYRQAAGRGLQLLFYSVGIGQISSEVPQNLSASRPQDRQFILSSKKLLLSDSGFYLCAWSGDRTLYEQYFGPGTRLTVT.